The 31 T cell receptor beta chains below were found in one sample sequenced in a study of CD8 T cells in Susac syndrome. RNA was extracted with the RNeasy kit, and a quantity of roughly 0.5 to 1 ug was reverse transcribed using random hexamers. One entry per CDR3 protein, called by TCRdb with MiXCR from the immunoSEQ multiplex PCR reads. This sample has roughly 200,000 distinct CDR3 sequences, with around 93% found just once. The sample was CD4+ T cells from PBMCs. Source of these receptors: a human donor in good health.

The chain couples TRBV20-1 to TRBJ1-5; 8 positions match TRBD1. This CDR3 region has 15 residues. The V and J ends lost 3 bases and 2 bases, in that order; junction bases with no gene match: 6. In germline, CDR1 is DFQATT, CDR2 SNEGSKA (reference sequence). CDR3 sequence reads: CSASPPGQGNQPQHF. DNA for the CDR3: TGCAGTGCTAGCCCGCCGGGACAGGGCAATCAGCCCCAGCATTTT.

This chain connects TRBV15 to TRBJ1-2; no definite D call. Germline assignment: CDR1 LNHNV and CDR2 YYDKDF (reference sequence). The CDR3 extends over 15 amino acids. V lost 3 bases and J lost 3, with 14 bases in between. CDR3 DNA sequence: TGTGCCACCAGCAGGGTGACCAAGGAGGACTATGGCTACACCTTC. Protein product: CATSRVTKEDYGYTF.

The chain uses TRBV5-1 and TRBJ2-4; 8 nucleotides line up with TRBD1. This CDR3 comprises 16 residues. The V gene end was trimmed by 4 bases and the J gene end by 6 bases; junction bases not matched to a gene: 12. CDR1 is SGHRS and CDR2 is YFSETQ in the germline V gene. CDR3 residues: CASSQEGQGRRNIQYF. The CDR3 DNA reads TGCGCCAGCAGCCAAGAAGGACAGGGCAGGAGAAACATTCAGTACTTC. The variable domain in full, completed from reference TRBV5-1 and TRBJ2-4, reads KAGVTQTPRYLIKTRGQQVTLSCSPISGHRSVSWYQQTPGQGLQFLFEYFSETQRNKGNFPGRFSGRQFSNSRSEMNVSTLELGDSALYLCASSQEGQGRRNIQYFGAGTRLSVL.

The chain is built from TRBV6-5 and TRBJ1-1, with D possibly matching TRBD1 (5 bases). Trimming took off 1 base at V and 0 bases at J, with 9 bases between the two ends. Germline-derived CDR1 and CDR2 are MNHEY and SVGAGI. The CDR3 runs 15 residues. The CDR3 here is CASSYFGGLNTEAFF. CDR3 DNA sequence: TGTGCCAGCAGTTACTTCGGGGGATTGAACACTGAAGCTTTCTTT.

The rearrangement uses TRBV7-3 and TRBJ2-1; the D gene could be TRBD1 or TRBD2 (5 bases each). CDR3 length: 14 residues. CDR1 SGHTA and CDR2 FQGTGA come from the germline V gene. Trimming took 0 bases from V and 15 from J, leaving 18 bases between them. CDR3: CASSLTFGSGGLFF. DNA for the CDR3: TGTGCCAGCAGCTTAACGTTTGGTAGTGGGGGTTTGTTCTTC.

The V gene is TRBV28, the J gene TRBJ2-7; a possible D gene is TRBD2 (7 bases). Germline CDR1 MDHEN, CDR2 SYDVKM. This CDR3 is 14 amino acids long. Trimming stripped 5 bases from V and 3 bases from J, with 14 bases between. CDR3 coding DNA: TGTGCCAGCAGTGGGGGGGCCGAGTACTACGAGCAGTACTTC. Translated: CASSGGAEYYEQYF.

Only one count was recorded for this clonotype. The rearrangement joins TRBV5-1 to TRBJ2-3; D is ambiguous. This CDR3 is built from 12 residues. The germline V gene encodes CDR1 SGHRS and CDR2 YFSETQ. V lost 2 bases and J 3 bases, leaving 4 bases between the germline ends. The CDR3 is CASSFTTDTQYF. CDR3 in DNA: TGCGCCAGCAGCTTTACGACAGATACGCAGTATTTT.

This chain joins TRBV2 and TRBJ2-3; D remains unclear. V was cut by 8 bases and J by 0 bases, with 9 bases left in between. Germline CDR1 and CDR2: SNHLY and FYNNEI. This CDR3 contains 13 residues. CDR3 residues: CASGWRSTDTQYF. The CDR3 nucleotides are TGTGCCAGCGGATGGCGGAGCACAGATACGCAGTATTTT. Combining the CDR3 with reference TRBV2 and TRBJ2-3 gives the whole variable domain EPEVTQTPSHQVTQMGQEVILRCVPISNHLYFYWYRQILGQKVEFLVSFYNNEISEKSEIFDDQFSVERPDGSNFTLKIRSTKLEDSAMYFCASGWRSTDTQYFGPGTRLTVL.

There are a few counts of this clonotype. The chain uses TRBV7-2 and TRBJ2-3; no reliable D call. Germline CDR1 SGHTA, CDR2 FQGNSA. This CDR3 contains 12 residues. With 9 bases removed from V and 3 bases from J, the gap between germline ends came to 10 bases. CDR3 sequence reads: CASSPRTDTQYF. Written as DNA, the CDR3 is TGTGCCAGTAGCCCTCGGACAGATACGCAGTATTTT. Supplemented by reference TRBV7-2 and TRBJ2-3, the full variable domain reads GAGVSQSPSNKVTEKGKDVELRCDPISGHTALYWYRQSLGQGLEFLIYFQGNSAPDKSGLPSDRFSAERTGGSVSTLTIQRTQQEDSAVYLCASSPRTDTQYFGPGTRLTVL.

The V call is TRBV3-1, the J call TRBJ2-3, with 7 bases fitting TRBD2. CDR3 length: 18 amino acids. Unmatched junction bases numbered 19, after V lost 5 bases and J lost 5 bases. Germline V gene lookup returns CDR1 LGHDT and CDR2 YNNKEL (reference sequence). For the CDR3, the DNA is TGTGCCAGCAGCTCCTACTCCGGCCGGACTCCGGGGGGAGATACGCAGTATTTT. It encodes CASSSYSGRTPGGDTQYF.

The J gene is TRBJ2-2, the V gene TRBV9; D gene ambiguous. Germline CDR1 SGDLS, CDR2 YYNGEE. Trimming cost V 0 bases and J 3 bases, with 3 bases left between them. This CDR3 contains 13 residues. The CDR3: CASSVVHTGELFF. DNA of the CDR3: TGTGCCAGCAGCGTAGTCCACACCGGGGAGCTGTTTTTT.

Written as DNA, the CDR3 is TGTGCCAGTAGTACACCCTACAATGAGCAGTTCTTC. Protein sequence: CASSTPYNEQFF. The chain employs TRBV19 and TRBJ2-1; D unclear. Looked up from germline, CDR1 is LNHDA and CDR2 is SQIVND (reference sequence). The CDR3 covers 12 residues. Trimming took 4 bases from V and 2 from J, leaving 3 bases between them.

The V call is TRBV5-5, the J call TRBJ2-5; no clear D. The germline V gene has CDR1 SGHKS and CDR2 YYEKEE (reference sequence). The V and J ends lost 4 bases and 9 bases respectively, with 16 bases between them. CDR3 size: 13 residues. The chain's CDR3 is CASSPPLLGAQYF. CDR3 sequence (DNA): TGTGCCAGCAGCCCGCCCCTCCTTGGGGCCCAGTACTTC.

The chain has TRBV25-1 and TRBJ1-6; D is unclear. The CDR3 sequence is 12 residues long. Germline values: CDR1 MGHDK, CDR2 SYGVNS. The V end was cut by 8 bases, the J end by 6 bases, with 8 bases between. This chain's CDR3 is CASGRTNSPLHF. The CDR3, as DNA: TGTGCCAGCGGACGGACTAATTCACCCCTCCACTTT.

This clonotype was seen more than once but under ten times. This rearrangement joins TRBV6-1 to TRBJ1-1, with TRBD1 as a possible D gene (5 bases). The V gene's germline CDR1 is MNHNS and CDR2 SASEGT. The CDR3 runs to 11 residues. The V gene lost 8 bases and the J gene lost 7 bases, with 11 bases spanning the gap. CDR3 bases: TGTGCCAGCGCCCGACAGATTGAAGCTTTCTTT. This encodes CASARQIEAFF.

This clonotype occurred once. V and J are TRBV19 and TRBJ2-5; 7 bases are a match to TRBD2. Unmatched junction bases numbered 17, after V lost 6 bases and J lost 4 bases. The V gene's germline CDR1 is LNHDA and CDR2 SQIVND (reference sequence). The length of the CDR3 is 17 residues. Written as DNA, the CDR3 is TGTGCCAGTAGCAATTTCCGCGGACTAGGCGATCGAGAGACCCAGTACTTC. It encodes CASSNFRGLGDRETQYF.

The chain is built from TRBV7-9 and TRBJ2-7, with D possibly matching TRBD1 (5 bases). The CDR3 runs to 15 residues. The V end lost 0 bases, the J end lost 4 bases, and 13 bases lay between the germline ends. CDR1 is SEHNR and CDR2 is FQNEAQ in the germline V gene (reference sequence). Here the CDR3 DNA reads TGTGCCAGCAGCTTAGCGGGAAGGGGCTTGTACGAGCAGTACTTC. It specifies CASSLAGRGLYEQYF.

The genes are TRBV5-1 and TRBJ2-2, with D possibly TRBD1 on 6 matching bases. Trimming left V 4 bases short and J 0 bases short, with 16 bases between. This CDR3 has 17 amino acids. The germline V gene encodes CDR1 SGHRS and CDR2 YFSETQ. The DNA of the CDR3 is TGCGCCAGCAGCCTCCGCAGACAGGACGCGAACACCGGGGAGCTGTTTTTT. Its translation: CASSLRRQDANTGELFF. Filled out from reference TRBV5-1 and TRBJ2-2, the complete variable domain reads KAGVTQTPRYLIKTRGQQVTLSCSPISGHRSVSWYQQTPGQGLQFLFEYFSETQRNKGNFPGRFSGRQFSNSRSEMNVSTLELGDSALYLCASSLRRQDANTGELFFGEGSRLTVL.

The chain combines TRBV7-2 with TRBJ1-5; a possible D gene is TRBD1 (6 bases). V lost 1 base to trimming and J lost 5 bases, with 15 bases between them. Germline V gene lookup returns CDR1 SGHTA and CDR2 FQGNSA. The CDR3 consists of 16 residues. The CDR3 protein is CASSLGQGRVDQPQHF. CDR3 nucleotides: TGTGCCAGCAGCTTAGGGCAGGGGAGGGTCGATCAGCCCCAGCATTTT.

This sequence joins TRBV7-2 and TRBJ2-4; weak D call: TRBD2 (6 bases). Trimming took off 2 bases at V and 4 bases at J, with 9 bases between the two ends. The germline gives CDR1 SGHTA, CDR2 FQGNSA. This CDR3 has 14 amino acids. The CDR3 sequence: CASSLTGTKNIQYF. The CDR3 DNA follows: TGTGCCAGCAGCTTAACCGGGACTAAAAACATTCAGTACTTC.

The chain combines TRBV6-6 with TRBJ2-6; 11 positions agree with TRBD2. From germline, CDR1 is MNHNY and CDR2 SVGAGI (reference sequence). This CDR3 contains 14 residues. The ends lost 6 bases at V and 7 bases at J; junction bases unmatched: 2. CDR3 sequence: CASSGLAGANVLTF. The CDR3 nucleotides read TGTGCCAGCAGCGGACTAGCGGGTGCCAACGTCCTGACTTTC.

J is TRBJ1-6 and V is TRBV6-2 or TRBV6-3; tentatively, D is TRBD1 (6 bases). Germline assignment: CDR1 MNHEY and CDR2 SVGEGT. This CDR3 has 15 amino acids. With 2 bases removed from V and 9 bases from J, the gap between germline ends came to 14 bases. CDR3 residues: CASSYPGQVASPLHF. The CDR3 region has the DNA TGTGCCAGCAGTTACCCGGGACAAGTGGCTTCACCCCTCCACTTT.

This rearrangement joins TRBV7-2 to TRBJ1-1, with D possibly TRBD1 on 5 matching bases. The length of the CDR3 is 13 residues. Deletions cut 11 bases from V and 1 base from J, with 14 bases between. Germline V gene data show CDR1 as SGHTA and CDR2 as FQGNSA. CDR3 coding DNA: TGTGCCGGGAATGGGGGTGCGAACACTGAAGCTTTCTTT. Residues: CAGNGGANTEAFF.

The chain carries TRBV7-3 and TRBJ2-2; 8 nucleotides match TRBD2. With V trimmed by 5 bases and J by 1 base, 6 bases remained unmatched. In germline, CDR1 is SGHTA, CDR2 FQGTGA. The CDR3 sequence is 16 residues long. The CDR3 coding sequence is TGTGCCAGCAGCGAAGCGGGGGCTATGAACACCGGGGAGCTGTTTTTT. This encodes CASSEAGAMNTGELFF.

The rearrangement joins TRBV9 to TRBJ2-5; 8 bases fit TRBD2. V dropped 0 bases and J dropped 5; count of bases not matched to a gene: 12. CDR1 and CDR2 (germline): SGDLS, YYNGEE. The CDR3 spans 17 residues. CDR3 sequence reads: CASSVAASGLPGETQYF. The CDR3 nucleotides read TGTGCCAGCAGCGTAGCGGCTAGCGGGCTGCCGGGGGAGACCCAGTACTTC.

J is TRBJ1-5 and V is TRBV19; weak D call: TRBD1 (5 bases). Trimming removed 5 bases at V and 10 bases at J, with 18 bases between. The germline gives CDR1 LNHDA, CDR2 SQIVND (reference sequence). There are 14 residues in the CDR3. CDR3 sequence reads: CASSYRGPPQPQHF. DNA for the CDR3: TGTGCCAGTAGTTATCGGGGACCCCCCCAACCCCAGCATTTT.

This chain connects TRBV28 to TRBJ1-5, with 11 bases that match TRBD1. CDR1 and CDR2 from the germline V gene are MDHEN and SYDVKM. CDR3 size: 19 residues. Trimming removed 7 bases from V and 0 bases from J; junction bases left unmatched: 14. CDR3 sequence reads: CASTGPGQGDFYSNQPQHF. CDR3 bases: TGTGCCAGCACCGGACCGGGACAGGGGGACTTTTATAGCAATCAGCCCCAGCATTTT.

The genes are TRBV30 and TRBJ1-1; 11 nucleotides match TRBD1. The V segment lost 4 bases and the J segment 7 bases; nucleotides outside the gene matches: 20. This CDR3 spans 18 amino acids. CDR1 is GTSNPN, CDR2 SVGIG, per germline (reference sequence). CDR3 DNA: TGTGCCTGGAATATGCCGCCGGGACAGGGGGGAACCCGTTTTGAAGCTTTCTTT. As protein: CAWNMPPGQGGTRFEAFF.

This chain uses TRBV19 with TRBJ2-2; possibly TRBD2 for D (6 bases). The CDR3 is made up of 16 amino acids. The germline CDR1 and CDR2 sequences are LNHDA and SQIVND (reference sequence). V dropped 5 bases and J dropped 0 bases, with 13 bases sitting between them. DNA of the CDR3: TGTGCCAGTAGTCCCCGGACTACCGCGAACACCGGGGAGCTGTTTTTT. Residues: CASSPRTTANTGELFF. Combining the CDR3 with reference TRBV19 and TRBJ2-2 gives the whole variable domain DGGITQSPKYLFRKEGQNVTLSCEQNLNHDAMYWYRQDPGQGLRLIYYSQIVNDFQKGDIAEGYSVSREKKESFPLTVTSAQKNPTAFYLCASSPRTTANTGELFFGEGSRLTVL.

V usage is TRBV29-1 and J usage is TRBJ2-5, with 8 nucleotides matching TRBD1. Germline CDR1 and CDR2: SQVTM and ANQGSEA. This CDR3 contains 12 residues. The CDR3 DNA follows: TGCAGTACGACAGGGGTCCAAGAGACCCAGTACTTC. Amino acids: CSTTGVQETQYF.

The genes are TRBV5-1 and TRBJ1-2; D call uncertain. The ends were cut back, 5 bases at V and 4 bases at J, with 15 bases in the middle. Germline V gene data show CDR1 as SGHRS and CDR2 as YFSETQ. The CDR3 has 14 residues. CDR3 residues: CASSNNRPAYGYTF. CDR3 DNA sequence: TGCGCCAGCAGTAATAACCGGCCTGCCTATGGCTACACCTTC. The complete variable domain, with remaining parts taken from reference TRBV5-1 and TRBJ1-2, reads KAGVTQTPRYLIKTRGQQVTLSCSPISGHRSVSWYQQTPGQGLQFLFEYFSETQRNKGNFPGRFSGRQFSNSRSEMNVSTLELGDSALYLCASSNNRPAYGYTFGSGTRLTVV.